This is a list of T cell receptor beta chains from one sample in a study of blood T cell repertoires in COVID-19. Profiled with immunoSEQ multiplex PCR; TCRdb holds only in-frame clones, not every one. In the table there are about 110,000 clones, 70% to 80% of which are singletons. What was sequenced was peripheral blood. The receptors shown here come from a man older than 75 with COVID-19, enrolled during active disease. CDR3s include the opening cysteine and the closing phenylalanine or tryptophan. D genes are given only for firm matches. Size tells how often a clone was seen (once, few, many) or the class of an expanded clone, and some rows leave it out.

>TRBV6-2/TRBV6-3|NA|TRBJ1-1|TRBD1
TGTGCCAGCAGTTGGACAGGGGGAACTGAAGCTTTCTTT
CASSWTGGTEAFF
>TRBV15|NA|TRBJ1-2|NA
TGTGCCACCAGCAGCCGATCGGGTCGTTGGAACGGCTACACCTTC
CATSSRSGRWNGYTF
>TRBV19|NA|TRBJ2-6|NA
TGTGCCAGTAGTATGTCGTTCGGGGCCAACGTCCTGACTTTC
CASSMSFGANVLTF
>TRBV28|NA|TRBJ1-5|NA
TGTGCCAGCAGTTTGACAGCCTACAATCAGCCCCAGCATTTT
CASSLTAYNQPQHF
>TRBV7-8|NA|TRBJ2-7|NA
TGTGCCAGCAGCTTCCAGGCAGGGCCCAGGGAGGACGAGCAGTACTTC
CASSFQAGPREDEQYF
>TRBV3-1/TRBV3-2|few|TRBJ2-7|TRBD2
TGTGCCAGCAGCCGCGGGAGGGCCCTCTCCTACGAGCAGTACTTC
CASSRGRALSYEQYF
>TRBV29-1|few|TRBJ1-4|TRBD1
TGCAGCGTTGAAATTCAGGGGGCCTTTGAAAAACTGTTTTTT
CSVEIQGAFEKLFF
>TRBV2|NA|TRBJ2-4|TRBD2
TGTGCCAGCAGTGTTGGCCCTCTCGGGAGGGCCAAAAACATTCAGTACTTC
CASSVGPLGRAKNIQYF
>TRBV2|NA|TRBJ2-7|NA
TGTGCCAGCAGTGGACCATTAGCGGTCTCCTACGAGCAGTACTTC
CASSGPLAVSYEQYF
>TRBV7-2|NA|TRBJ2-1|NA
TGTGCCAGCAGCTTAGTCGGGGGGCCGGGCAATGAGCAGTTCTTC
CASSLVGGPGNEQFF
>TRBV5-1|few|TRBJ1-1|NA
TGCGCCAGCAGCTTAAGGGGGACAAGGAACACTGAAGCTTTCTTT
CASSLRGTRNTEAFF
>TRBV30|NA|TRBJ1-1|NA
TGTGCCTGGAGTGTACTACTGAACACTGAAGCTTTCTTT
CAWSVLLNTEAFF
>TRBV18|NA|TRBJ2-3|TRBD2
TGTGCCAGCTCAGCCCTGCGGGGGATTGGAACAGATACGCAGTATTTT
CASSALRGIGTDTQYF
>TRBV28|NA|TRBJ1-5|NA
TGTGCCAGCAGTTTGCAGATCAATCAGCCCCAGCATTTT
CASSLQINQPQHF
>TRBV29-1|once|TRBJ2-5|NA
TGCAGCGTTGGCCTCCTAAACCGGGAGACCCAGTACTTC
CSVGLLNRETQYF
>TRBV7-2|NA|TRBJ1-1|NA
TGTGCCAGCATCAAATCGTCACAGGGTAACACTGAAGCTTTCTTT
CASIKSSQGNTEAFF
>TRBV11-2|NA|TRBJ2-3|NA
TGTGCCAGCAGCTTAGAGGGCCTGATGGGGCCGAATACGCAGTATTTT
CASSLEGLMGPNTQYF
>TRBV28|NA|TRBJ2-2|TRBD2
TGTGCCAGCAGCCCGGGACTAGCGGGGCCGGGCACCGGGGAGCTGTTTTTT
CASSPGLAGPGTGELFF